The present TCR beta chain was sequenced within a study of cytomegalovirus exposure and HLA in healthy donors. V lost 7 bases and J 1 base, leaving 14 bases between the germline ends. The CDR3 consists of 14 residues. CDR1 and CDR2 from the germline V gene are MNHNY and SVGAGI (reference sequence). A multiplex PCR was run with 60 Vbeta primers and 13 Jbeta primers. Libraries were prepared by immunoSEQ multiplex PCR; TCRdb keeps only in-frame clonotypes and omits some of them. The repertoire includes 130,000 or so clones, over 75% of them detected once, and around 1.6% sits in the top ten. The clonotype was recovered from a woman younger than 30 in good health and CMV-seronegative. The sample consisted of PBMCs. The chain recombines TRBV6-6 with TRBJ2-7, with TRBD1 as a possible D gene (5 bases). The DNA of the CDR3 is TGTGCCAGCACTGGTGGGGCTGATTCCTACGAGCAGTACTTC. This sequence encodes CASTGGADSYEQYF.